There are many counts of the clone carrying this TCR beta chain. No antigen is known for it. CDR3 length: 14 amino acids. Germline V lookup: CDR1 SQVTM, CDR2 ANQGSEA. Trimming shortened V by 5 bases and J by 2 bases, and 15 bases separated the two germline ends. This sample stems from a study of CD8 T cells in ankylosing spondylitis. General observations from the study: Researchers reportedly found disease-linked clones significantly enriched in matched ankylosing spondylitis synovial fluid. There was a TCR beta motif, made of 7 or 8 highly homologous variants, that appeared characteristic of ankylosing spondylitis blood.

Using quantitative 5'-RACE with molecular barcodes, the authors made TCR beta libraries. TCRdb reprocessed the 5' RACE reads via MiXCR and lists one record per CDR3 protein. Here the sample spans under 300,000 distinct CDR3 sequences, about 10% being singletons. This receptor was obtained from a male donor with ankylosing spondylitis or in good health (not recorded which). The genes are TRBV29-1 and TRBJ1-1; no clear D gene. The source material was blood, either unsorted or a sorted T cell fraction (not recorded which). CDR3 bases: TGCAGCGTTCCCAATCGCGCCTCCAACACTGAAGCTTTCTTT. Protein product: CSVPNRASNTEAFF.